Reported below is one TCR beta chain. The specificity of this receptor is unknown. No much larger clone is present one base from it, and per-base qualities are unavailable. This entry comes from a study of blood T cell repertoires in COVID-19 (TCRdb year 2020). Background on the whole study: The collaborator samples originated in the United States, Italy and Spain and spanned the acute and convalescent phases of COVID-19. Subjects who had been exposed to COVID-19, were actively infected with it, or had recovered from it provided the deeply sampled blood TCRbeta repertoires that made up the dataset. Samples came from the ongoing ImmuneRACE study (first 160 participants) plus 1,254 subjects from 6 global collaborators. Where available, HLA class I and class II types were obtained from metadata supplied by the sample provider rather than from assay-based typing. The sample metadata nearly always contained a de-identified subject ID, COVID-19 status, age in years and sex. The material from the prospective study consisted of cDNA or gDNA derived from T cells, B-cell-depleted T cells, or PBMCs. The repertoires were released in a freely available public database intended as a resource for research on the immune response to SARS-CoV-2. Results and caveats for the whole study, not just this receptor: The quantity of clinical and demographic metadata differed by source and by participant and was supplied without curation.

TCRbeta CDR3 regions were amplified from genomic DNA by means of the immunoSEQ Assay, a bias-controlled multiplex PCR. Per the original workflow: Nucleated cell counts per sample were estimated from amplification of reference gene primers within the assay. To quantify the absolute abundance of each unique TCRbeta CDR3 rearrangement, sequence reads were collapsed and filtered. For each sample, productive Simpson clonality was calculated by taking the square root of Simpson's diversity index across productive rearrangements. TCRdb re-hosts the immuneACCESS table, in-frame sequences only. Its copies lack some clones; in the studies checked, an unresolved V gene accounts for under half of them, and the cause for the rest is not known. The V and J calls and the clone size are those of that table, but D and trimming were determined from the DNA. Here the sample has around 100,000 clones; approximately 83% occur a single time. The ten largest account for approximately 2.6% of the sample.

Participants in the prospective study were aged 18 to 89 years, lived in over 20 United States geographic areas, and enrolled through a virtual design. To assign participants to cohorts, the prospective study relied on clinical history that participants themselves reported in a screening survey and a study questionnaire. Recovered participants in ImmuneRACE Cohort 3 were defined as having two consecutive negative NP/OP PCR tests, clearance from a healthcare professional, or resolution of symptoms. In the prospective study, whole blood, serum and a nasopharyngeal or oropharyngeal swab were collected from each participant by mobile phlebotomists. Over a roughly 2-month period, participants in the prospective study had the option of providing additional blood draws and questionnaires. Before DNA extraction, prospective study blood samples were shipped either frozen or at room temperature. CDR1 and CDR2 (SGHNT, YYREEE) derive from the germline V gene (reference sequence). V was cut back by 3 bases and J by 6 bases, leaving a gap of 21 bases between them. Reading from cysteine to phenylalanine, the CDR3 counts 16 amino acids. CDR3 DNA only is kept here, 48 bases in frame from base 1.

The rearrangement joined TRBV5-4 to TRBJ1-2; the D gene identity is not certain. Sequenced material: PBMCs or T cells enriched from blood (not recorded which). The clonotype originates from a woman in her forties or fifties who had recovered from COVID-19. The CDR3 is CASSSYLAADYHGYTF. The bases are TGTGCCAGCAGCTCCTACCTCGCGGCAGACTACCATGGCTACACCTTC.